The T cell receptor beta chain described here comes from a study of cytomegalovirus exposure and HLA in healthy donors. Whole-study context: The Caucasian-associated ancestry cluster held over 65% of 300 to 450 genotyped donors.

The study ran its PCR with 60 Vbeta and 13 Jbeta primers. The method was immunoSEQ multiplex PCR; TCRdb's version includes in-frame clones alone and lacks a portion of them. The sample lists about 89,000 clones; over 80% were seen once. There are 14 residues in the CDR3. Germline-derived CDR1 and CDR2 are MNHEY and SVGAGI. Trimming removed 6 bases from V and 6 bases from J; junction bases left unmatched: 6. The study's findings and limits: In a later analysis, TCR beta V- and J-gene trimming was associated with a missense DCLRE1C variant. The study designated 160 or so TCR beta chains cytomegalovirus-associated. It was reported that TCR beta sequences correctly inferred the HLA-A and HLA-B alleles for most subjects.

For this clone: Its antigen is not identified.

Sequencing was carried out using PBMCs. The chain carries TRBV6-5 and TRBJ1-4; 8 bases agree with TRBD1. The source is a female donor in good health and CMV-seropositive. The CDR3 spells CASSRRGRYEKLFF. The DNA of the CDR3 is TGTGCCAGCAGCCGCAGGGGGCGTTATGAAAAACTGTTTTTT.